The 25 T cell receptor beta chains below all came from one sample that was sequenced in a study of persistence of HIV-infected CD4 T cells. The stimulus was an HIV-1 Gag 15-mer peptide pool, 0.95 to 1 ug/peptide/mL. CD40L-negative CD69-negative CD45RO-high memory CD4+ T cells were sorted as populations depleted of antigen-responding cells. The antigens these receptors bind are not known. This was the immunoSEQ version 4 assay in survey mode. The data were produced by immunoSEQ multiplex PCR, yet TCRdb's version contains in-frame clones alone and is incomplete. The sample lists some 58,000 clones, 70% to 75% seen once, with around 1.7% in the top ten. Sequencing used CD4+ T cells sorted from PBMCs after roughly 18-hour stimulation, obtained from a patient who received antiretroviral therapy. The receptor set was obtained from an adult man with HIV who was CMV-seropositive.

This clone appeared a few times. The gene calls are TRBV18 and TRBJ1-6, with D possibly matching TRBD1 (5 bases). The CDR3 consists of 16 residues. The germline V and J ends were trimmed by 2 bases and 7 bases, with 15 bases remaining between them. Germline V CDR1 and CDR2: KGHSH, LQKENI. Written as DNA, the CDR3 is TGTGCCAGCTCACCAAATAAGGCAGGGCGGAATTCACCCCTCCACTTT. Its protein product is CASSPNKAGRNSPLHF.

The chain is built from TRBV18 and TRBJ1-1; tentatively, D is TRBD1 (5 bases). V lost 3 bases to trimming and J lost 0 bases, with 11 bases between them. The CDR3 length is 15 residues. Germline CDR1 KGHSH, CDR2 LQKENI. The CDR3 DNA reads TGTGCCAGCTCACCTCGACAGACAATGAACACTGAAGCTTTCTTT. Translated, it gives CASSPRQTMNTEAFF.

The gene calls are TRBV6-6 and TRBJ1-4, with 7 bases that match TRBD1. This CDR3 is built from 17 residues. Germline V lookup: CDR1 MNHNY, CDR2 SVGAGI (reference sequence). V lost 6 bases and J lost 7; bases outside the gene matches: 17. The CDR3 DNA reads TGTGCCAGCAGCCGAGGGACAGTTTTAGGGGGTGGTGAAAAACTGTTTTTT. Residues: CASSRGTVLGGGEKLFF.

This clone was observed a few times. The J gene is TRBJ1-5, the V gene TRBV28; D remains unclear. Germline V lookup: CDR1 MDHEN, CDR2 SYDVKM. The V end was cut by 6 bases, the J end by 0 bases, with 6 bases between. There are 13 residues in the CDR3. The CDR3 protein is CASSKYSNQPQHF. The CDR3 nucleotides are TGTGCCAGCAGCAAATATAGCAATCAGCCCCAGCATTTT.

The J gene is TRBJ1-1, the V gene TRBV3-1 (or the pseudogene TRBV3-2); tentatively, D is TRBD1 (6 bases). The CDR3 is 14 amino acids. V lost 0 bases to trimming and J lost 6 bases, with 11 bases between them. Germline CDR1 reads LGHDT; CDR2 reads YNNKEL (reference sequence). The CDR3 DNA reads TGTGCCAGCAGCCAAGAACAGGGAACCTCTGAAGCTTTCTTT. Its protein product is CASSQEQGTSEAFF.

This rearrangement joins TRBV18 to TRBJ1-3; D unresolved. V was clipped by 0 bases and J by 4 bases, with 10 bases between them. This CDR3 is built from 15 residues. Germline V CDR1 and CDR2: KGHSH, LQKENI. The DNA for the CDR3 is TGTGCCAGCTCACCACCTTCCGGTAACGGAAACACCATATATTTT. Its protein is CASSPPSGNGNTIYF. The full variable domain, in which reference TRBV18 and TRBJ1-3 provide the parts outside the CDR3, is NAGVMQNPRHLVRRRGQEARLRCSPMKGHSHVYWYRQLPEEGLKFMVYLQKENIIDESGMPKERFSAEFPKEGPSILRIQQVVRGDSAAYFCASSPPSGNGNTIYFGEGSWLTVV.

This clone has a handful of counts. The chain combines TRBV25-1 with TRBJ2-4; D is undetermined. Germline CDR1 MGHDK, CDR2 SYGVNS. The germline V and J ends were trimmed by 5 bases and 14 bases, with 22 bases remaining between them. The CDR3 is made up of 14 amino acids. The CDR3 reads CASSLPGPTEKKYF. The CDR3, as DNA: TGTGCCAGCAGTTTACCCGGACCCACTGAGAAAAAGTACTTC.

This chain joins TRBV19 and TRBJ1-2, with D unclear. The ends were cut back, 8 bases at V and 1 base at J, with 8 bases in the middle. Germline V gene sequence: CDR1 LNHDA, CDR2 SQIVND (reference sequence). This CDR3 has 12 residues. CDR3 nucleotide sequence: TGTGCCAGTTCCGACCTTAACTATGGCTACACCTTC. It translates to CASSDLNYGYTF.

The V call is TRBV2, the J call TRBJ2-7, with a possible D match to TRBD1 (5 bases). V dropped 4 bases and J dropped 12 bases, with 13 bases sitting between them. CDR3 length equals 11 residues. Looked up from germline, CDR1 is SNHLY and CDR2 is FYNNEI. In DNA form, the CDR3 reads TGTGCCAGCAGTGCGACAGCTGTAGCGTACTTC. Protein sequence: CASSATAVAYF.

The DNA of the CDR3 is TGTGCCAGCCTACGACAGGGGGTCTCCTACAATGAGCAGTTCTTC. Its translation is CASLRQGVSYNEQFF. This rearrangement joins TRBV28 to TRBJ2-1, with TRBD1 identical over 9 bases. The CDR3 totals 15 residues. Germline loops: CDR1 MDHEN, CDR2 SYDVKM. V shed 8 bases and J 0 bases; nucleotides not matched to a gene: 5.

The V call is TRBV19, the J call TRBJ2-1; no clear D gene. Germline loops: CDR1 LNHDA, CDR2 SQIVND (reference sequence). V lost 4 bases to trimming and J lost 9 bases, with 13 bases between them. The CDR3 is made up of 13 amino acids. The chain's CDR3 is CASSTRRAVEQFF. In nucleotides, the CDR3 is TGTGCCAGTAGTACCCGAAGGGCGGTTGAGCAGTTCTTC. The full variable domain, rest sourced from reference TRBV19 and TRBJ2-1, is DGGITQSPKYLFRKEGQNVTLSCEQNLNHDAMYWYRQDPGQGLRLIYYSQIVNDFQKGDIAEGYSVSREKKESFPLTVTSAQKNPTAFYLCASSTRRAVEQFFGPGTRLTVL.

The chain joins TRBV5-4 to TRBJ1-1; D is possibly TRBD1 (5 bases). Germline V gene data show CDR1 as SGHNT and CDR2 as YYREEE (reference sequence). The CDR3 extends over 16 amino acids. V lost 2 bases and J 0 bases, leaving 14 bases between the germline ends. The CDR3 spells CASSFAGRGMNTEAFF. The CDR3 DNA reads as TGTGCCAGCAGCTTCGCTGGGAGGGGAATGAACACTGAAGCTTTCTTT.

CDR3 sequence (DNA): TGTGCCAGCACTATAGGACAGGTTTCGAATGGCTACACCTTC. This translates into CASTIGQVSNGYTF. The genes are TRBV2 and TRBJ1-2, with 7 bases identical to TRBD1. The CDR3 sequence is 14 residues long. Looked up from germline, CDR1 is SNHLY and CDR2 is FYNNEI. V trimming: 7 bases; J trimming: 6 bases; junction bases outside the gene matches: 11.

The chain is built from TRBV5-1 and TRBJ2-7; no reliable D call. CDR1 SGHRS and CDR2 YFSETQ come from the germline V gene. This CDR3 is 12 amino acids long. V gave up 5 bases and J gave up 2 bases, with 8 bases separating them. CDR3 DNA sequence: TGCGCCAGCAGAGGGAATACCTACGAGCAGTACTTC. Translated, it gives CASRGNTYEQYF.

V is TRBV5-1 and J is TRBJ2-3, with D possibly being TRBD1 (5 bases). The CDR3 covers 14 residues. Trimming removed 6 bases from V and 2 bases from J, with 13 bases in between. Per the germline V gene, CDR1 is SGHRS and CDR2 is YFSETQ. The CDR3 DNA sequence: TGCGCCAGCAAAGGGGCTACAGCCACAGATACGCAGTATTTT. Protein product: CASKGATATDTQYF.

The gene calls are TRBV19 and TRBJ2-7; D is perhaps TRBD1 (5 bases). The germline V and J ends were trimmed by 3 bases and 2 bases, with 11 bases remaining between them. The V gene's germline CDR1 is LNHDA and CDR2 SQIVND (reference sequence). The CDR3 runs to 14 residues. As DNA, the CDR3 is TGTGCCAGTAGTATTCAGGGTTCCACCTACGAGCAGTACTTC. This sequence encodes CASSIQGSTYEQYF.

V usage is TRBV3-1 (or the pseudogene TRBV3-2) and J usage is TRBJ2-3; TRBD1 agrees at 11 bases. Germline lookup yields CDR1 LGHDT and CDR2 YNNKEL (reference sequence). This CDR3 comprises 15 residues. Trimming took 3 bases from V and 10 from J; bases not matched to a gene: 9. The CDR3 sequence: CASSQLGTGGESQYF. In nucleotides, the CDR3 is TGTGCCAGCAGCCAGCTCGGGACAGGGGGTGAATCGCAGTATTTT.

V gene TRBV12-5 combines with J gene TRBJ1-1; D ambiguous. This CDR3 is built from 11 residues. V was clipped by 1 base and J by 7 bases, with 4 bases between them. Germline V gene lookup returns CDR1 LGHNT and CDR2 FRNRAP. CDR3 DNA: TGTGCTAGTGGTTTGGAGGGTGAAGCTTTCTTT. Amino acids: CASGLEGEAFF. Drawing the rest from reference TRBV12-5 and TRBJ1-1, the complete variable domain is DARVTQTPRHKVTEMGQEVTMRCQPILGHNTVFWYRQTMMQGLELLAYFRNRAPLDDSGMPKDRFSAEMPDATLATLKIQPSEPRDSAVYFCASGLEGEAFFGQGTRLTVV.

The V and J genes are TRBV10-3 and TRBJ2-1, with D maybe TRBD1 (5 bases). V dropped 3 bases and J dropped 1 base, with 10 bases sitting between them. The CDR3 loop spans 15 amino acids. Germline CDR1 reads ENHRY; CDR2 reads SYGVKD. Here the CDR3 reads CAISDRVGSYNEQFF. CDR3 nucleotides: TGTGCCATCAGTGACAGGGTAGGGTCCTACAATGAGCAGTTCTTC.

This rearrangement joins TRBV7-8 to TRBJ1-1; 12 bases fit TRBD1. Unmatched junction bases numbered 7, after V lost 1 base and J lost 10 bases. CDR1 and CDR2 from the germline V gene are SGHVS and FQNEAQ. The CDR3 has 15 residues. The CDR3 coding sequence is TGTGCCAGCAGCTTAGGGGGGACAGGGGGCTTGGGAGCTTTCTTT. Translating it yields CASSLGGTGGLGAFF.

The genes are TRBV5-1 and TRBJ2-7, with a tentative D call TRBD1 (6 bases). V shed 1 base and J shed 0 bases, with 8 bases lying between them. Germline V CDR1 and CDR2: SGHRS, YFSETQ. CDR3 length: 14 residues. CDR3 nucleotides: TGCGCCAGCAGCTTGACAGGGAGCTCCTACGAGCAGTACTTC. Amino acids: CASSLTGSSYEQYF.

This chain uses TRBV19 with TRBJ1-2, with unresolved D. The CDR3 covers 13 residues. Germline loops: CDR1 LNHDA, CDR2 SQIVND (reference sequence). Trimming left V 0 bases short and J 5 bases short, with 7 bases between. CDR3 bases: TGTGCCAGTAGTATAGATAAGGGATATGGCTACACCTTC. Translating it yields CASSIDKGYGYTF.

The CDR3 reads CASSLADQGQPQHF. In nucleotides, the CDR3 is TGTGCCAGCAGTTTAGCTGACCAAGGTCAGCCCCAGCATTTT. This sequence joins TRBV27 and TRBJ1-5, with no clear D. Trimming took off 2 bases at V and 6 bases at J, with 11 bases between the two ends. CDR1 is MNHEY, CDR2 SMNVEV, per germline (reference sequence). CDR3 length equals 14 residues.

This sequence joins TRBV19 and TRBJ2-2; D might be TRBD2 (5 bases). Germline values: CDR1 LNHDA, CDR2 SQIVND (reference sequence). There are 16 residues in the CDR3. The V end was cut by 5 bases, the J end by 5 bases, with 18 bases between. The chain's CDR3 is CASSPQAARRTGELFF. The CDR3 DNA follows: TGTGCCAGTAGTCCCCAGGCGGCAAGGAGGACCGGGGAGCTGTTTTTT. The full variable domain, in which reference TRBV19 and TRBJ2-2 provide the parts outside the CDR3, is DGGITQSPKYLFRKEGQNVTLSCEQNLNHDAMYWYRQDPGQGLRLIYYSQIVNDFQKGDIAEGYSVSREKKESFPLTVTSAQKNPTAFYLCASSPQAARRTGELFFGEGSRLTVL.

The CDR3 is CASSVLWGDTQYF. The CDR3 DNA reads TGTGCCAGCAGCGTCCTCTGGGGAGATACGCAGTATTTT. The chain carries TRBV9 and TRBJ2-3; D remains ambiguous. The V end lost 2 bases, the J end lost 5 bases, and 9 bases lay between the germline ends. This CDR3 has 13 residues. Germline-derived CDR1 and CDR2 are SGDLS and YYNGEE.